Described below is a single T cell receptor beta chain sequence and its context. The antigen is unknown. There are 16 residues in the CDR3. V lost 0 bases and J lost 0, with 12 bases in between. CDR1 is LGHDT, CDR2 YNNKEL, per germline (reference sequence). This record belongs to a study of Ad26.COV2.S vaccination and SARS-CoV-2 variants. General study findings and limits: Greater spike-specific TCR breadth was seen in vaccine recipients than in placebo recipients.

Treatment denoted: 19 received Ad26.COV2.S at low or high dose, single or two shots; 5 received placebo; per-sample allocation not given. Vaccine and placebo recipients were sampled on day 63 after the first injection. The vaccine delivered Wuhan-strain SARS-CoV-2 spike through an Ad26 vector. Only in-frame clones appear in the TCRdb table, and some are missing; sequencing was by immunoSEQ multiplex PCR. Counted here are roughly 350,000 clones, about 89% occurring once; the ten biggest clones make up 5%. V gene TRBV3-1 (or the pseudogene TRBV3-2) combines with J gene TRBJ2-7; possible D gene TRBD1, 5 bases. Sample: peripheral blood, taken in a trial of Ad26.COV2.S vaccine versus placebo. This receptor was taken from a person aged 18-65 years who received the Ad26.COV2.S COVID-19 vaccine or a placebo. The CDR3 DNA reads TGTGCCAGCAGCCAAGAAGGGGTGGTTAGCTCCTACGAGCAGTACTTC. This codes for CASSQEGVVSSYEQYF.